Listed below are T cell receptor beta chains from one sample, sequenced in a study of CD8 T cells in ankylosing spondylitis. TCRdb analysed the 5' RACE reads with MiXCR anew, one entry per CDR3 protein. The profile covers around 340,000 distinct CDR3 sequences, with roughly 15% appearing a single time and around 0.99% taken by the ten largest. Sequenced material: blood, either unsorted or a sorted T cell fraction (not recorded which). The receptors were gathered from a male donor with ankylosing spondylitis or in good health (not recorded which). CDR3s include the opening cysteine and the closing phenylalanine or tryptophan. The D gene is left open where the match is weak. Size values are once, few and many counts, or a class for expanded clones, and some rows have none.

J gene	D gene	clone size	V gene	CDR3 protein	CDR3 DNA
TRBJ1-1	TRBD1	few	TRBV12-3/TRBV12-4	CASSYARDRVAEAFF	TGTGCCAGCAGTTACGCCCGGGACAGGGTCGCTGAAGCTTTCTTT
TRBJ1-5	TRBD1	-	TRBV6-5	CASGNLPGQGYSNQPQHF	TGTGCCAGCGGTAACTTACCGGGACAGGGGTATAGCAATCAGCCCCAGCATTTT
TRBJ2-2	-	few	TRBV5-1	CASSFGDNTGELFF	TGCGCCAGCAGCTTTGGTGATAACACCGGGGAGCTGTTTTTT
TRBJ1-1	-	-	TRBV7-9	CASSPSGSTVEAFF	TGTGCCAGCAGCCCATCAGGGTCAACGGTTGAAGCTTTCTTT
TRBJ1-1	-	-	TRBV6-2/TRBV6-3	CASSFRGLKNTEAFF	TGTGCCAGCAGTTTCCGGGGACTCAAGAACACTGAAGCTTTCTTT
TRBJ1-2	-	few	TRBV3-1	CASSQGERARNYGYTF	TGTGCCAGCAGCCAAGGGGAGAGGGCTAGGAACTATGGCTACACCTTC
TRBJ2-5	TRBD1	-	TRBV7-8	CASSSGQGEETQYF	TGTGCCAGCAGCTCCGGACAGGGGGAGGAGACCCAGTACTTC
TRBJ2-1	-	-	TRBV7-8	CASSLDAEQFF	TGTGCCAGCAGCTTAGACGCCGAGCAGTTCTTC
TRBJ1-5	-	-	TRBV5-1	CASSLEREGNQPQHF	TGCGCCAGCAGCCTGGAAAGGGAGGGGAATCAGCCCCAGCATTTT
TRBJ1-5	-	many	TRBV5-1	CASSSGYGNQPQHF	TGCGCCAGCAGTTCGGGGTACGGAAATCAGCCCCAGCATTTT
TRBJ1-1	-	few	TRBV12-3/TRBV12-4	CASSLIWGRGTEAFF	TGTGCCAGCAGTTTAATCTGGGGCCGAGGCACTGAAGCTTTCTTT
TRBJ1-4	-	-	TRBV5-6	CASSPTPDSPSELFF	TGTGCCAGCAGCCCTACGCCAGACAGTCCCTCTGAACTGTTTTTT
TRBJ2-3	-	-	TRBV6-1	CASGVGRTTDTQYF	TGTGCCAGCGGTGTGGGACGGACCACAGATACGCAGTATTTT